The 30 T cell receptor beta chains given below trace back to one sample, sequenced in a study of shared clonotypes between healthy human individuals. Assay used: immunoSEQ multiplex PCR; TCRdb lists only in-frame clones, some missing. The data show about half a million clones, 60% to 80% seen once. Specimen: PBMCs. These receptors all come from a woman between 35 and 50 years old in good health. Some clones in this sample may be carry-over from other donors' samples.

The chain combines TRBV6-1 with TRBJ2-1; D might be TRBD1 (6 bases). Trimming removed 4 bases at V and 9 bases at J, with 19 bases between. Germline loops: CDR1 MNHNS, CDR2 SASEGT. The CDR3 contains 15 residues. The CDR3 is CASSVTDARGGEQFF. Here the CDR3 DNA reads TGTGCCAGCAGTGTGACGGACGCCAGGGGCGGTGAGCAGTTCTTC.

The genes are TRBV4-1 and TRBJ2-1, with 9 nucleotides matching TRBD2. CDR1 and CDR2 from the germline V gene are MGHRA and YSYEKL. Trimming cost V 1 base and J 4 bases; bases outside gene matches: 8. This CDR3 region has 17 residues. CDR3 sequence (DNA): TGCGCCAGCAGCCAAGCGAGAGGACTAGCGCCGTACAATGAGCAGTTCTTC. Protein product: CASSQARGLAPYNEQFF.

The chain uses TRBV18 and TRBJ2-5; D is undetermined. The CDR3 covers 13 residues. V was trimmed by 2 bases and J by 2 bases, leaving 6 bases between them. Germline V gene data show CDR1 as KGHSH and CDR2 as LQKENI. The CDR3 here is CASSPKLQETQYF. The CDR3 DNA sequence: TGTGCCAGCTCACCAAAGCTTCAAGAGACCCAGTACTTC.

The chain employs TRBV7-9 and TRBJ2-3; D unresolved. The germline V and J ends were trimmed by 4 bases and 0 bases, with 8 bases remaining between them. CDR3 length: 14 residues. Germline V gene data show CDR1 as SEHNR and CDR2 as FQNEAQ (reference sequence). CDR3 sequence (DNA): TGTGCCAGCAGCTGGACCTACAGCACAGATACGCAGTATTTT. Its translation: CASSWTYSTDTQYF.

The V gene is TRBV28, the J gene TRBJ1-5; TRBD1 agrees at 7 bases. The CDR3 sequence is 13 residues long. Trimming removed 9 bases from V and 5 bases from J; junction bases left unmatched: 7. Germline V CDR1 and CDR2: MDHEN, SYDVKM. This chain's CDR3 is CASLDRVDQPQHF. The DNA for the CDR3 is TGTGCCAGTTTAGACAGGGTGGATCAGCCCCAGCATTTT.

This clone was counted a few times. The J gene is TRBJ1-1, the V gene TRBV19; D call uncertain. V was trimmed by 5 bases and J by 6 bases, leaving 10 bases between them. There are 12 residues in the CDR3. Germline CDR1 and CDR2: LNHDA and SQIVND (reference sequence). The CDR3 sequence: CASSPGIAEAFF. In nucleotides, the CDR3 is TGTGCCAGTAGTCCGGGGATCGCTGAAGCTTTCTTT.

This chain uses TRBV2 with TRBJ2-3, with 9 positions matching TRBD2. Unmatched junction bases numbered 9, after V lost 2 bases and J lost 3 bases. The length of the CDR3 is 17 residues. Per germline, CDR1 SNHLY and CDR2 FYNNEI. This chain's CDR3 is CASSEKISGSFTDTQYF. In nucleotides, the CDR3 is TGTGCCAGCAGTGAAAAAATTAGCGGGAGTTTTACAGATACGCAGTATTTT.

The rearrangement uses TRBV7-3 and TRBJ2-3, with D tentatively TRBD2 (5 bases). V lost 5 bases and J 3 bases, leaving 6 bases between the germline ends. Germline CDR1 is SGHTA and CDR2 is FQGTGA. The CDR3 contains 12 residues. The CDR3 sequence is CASSPGTDTQYF. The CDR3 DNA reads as TGTGCCAGCAGCCCGGGGACAGATACGCAGTATTTT.

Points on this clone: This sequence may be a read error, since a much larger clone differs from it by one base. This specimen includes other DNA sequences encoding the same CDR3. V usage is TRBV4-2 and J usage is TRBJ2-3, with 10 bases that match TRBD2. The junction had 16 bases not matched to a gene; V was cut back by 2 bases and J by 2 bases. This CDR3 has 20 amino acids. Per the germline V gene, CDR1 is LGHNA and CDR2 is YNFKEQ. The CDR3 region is CASSQRLRTSGRIATDTQYF. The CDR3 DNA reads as TGTGCCAGCAGCCAAAGGCTTAGGACTAGCGGAAGGATAGCCACAGATACGCAGTATTTT.

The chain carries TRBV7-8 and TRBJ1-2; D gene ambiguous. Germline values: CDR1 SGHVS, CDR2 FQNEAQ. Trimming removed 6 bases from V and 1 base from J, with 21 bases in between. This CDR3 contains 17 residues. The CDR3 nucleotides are TGTGCCAGCAGTCACCTGCTTAGGTACAGACTTAACTATGGCTACACCTTC. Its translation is CASSHLLRYRLNYGYTF. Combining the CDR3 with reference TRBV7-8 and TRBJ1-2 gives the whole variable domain GAGVSQSPRYKVAKRGQDVALRCDPISGHVSLFWYQQALGQGPEFLTYFQNEAQLDKSGLPSDRFFAERPEGSVSTLKIQRTQQEDSAVYLCASSHLLRYRLNYGYTFGSGTRLTVV.

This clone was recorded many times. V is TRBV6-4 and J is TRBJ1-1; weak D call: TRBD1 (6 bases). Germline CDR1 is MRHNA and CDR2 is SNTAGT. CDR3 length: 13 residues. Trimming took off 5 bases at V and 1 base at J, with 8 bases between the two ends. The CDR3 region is CASSSGENTEAFF. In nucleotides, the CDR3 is TGTGCCAGCAGTTCAGGGGAGAACACTGAAGCTTTCTTT.

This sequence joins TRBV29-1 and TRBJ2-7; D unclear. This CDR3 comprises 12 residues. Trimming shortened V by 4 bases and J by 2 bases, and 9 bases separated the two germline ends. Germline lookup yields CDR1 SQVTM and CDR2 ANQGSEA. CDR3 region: CSVVWQTYEQYF. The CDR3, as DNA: TGCAGCGTTGTATGGCAGACCTACGAGCAGTACTTC.

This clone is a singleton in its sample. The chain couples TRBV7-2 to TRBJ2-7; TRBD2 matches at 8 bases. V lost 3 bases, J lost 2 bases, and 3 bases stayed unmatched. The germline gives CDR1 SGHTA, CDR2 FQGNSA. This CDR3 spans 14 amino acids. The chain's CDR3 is CASSFTTSAYEQYF. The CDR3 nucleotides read TGTGCCAGCAGCTTTACGACTAGCGCCTACGAGCAGTACTTC.

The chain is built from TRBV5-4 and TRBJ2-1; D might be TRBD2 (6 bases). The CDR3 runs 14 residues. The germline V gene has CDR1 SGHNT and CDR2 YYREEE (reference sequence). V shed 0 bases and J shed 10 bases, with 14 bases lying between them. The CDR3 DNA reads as TGTGCCAGCAGCTTGGAACTAGCCGTGGGGGAGCAGTTCTTC. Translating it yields CASSLELAVGEQFF.

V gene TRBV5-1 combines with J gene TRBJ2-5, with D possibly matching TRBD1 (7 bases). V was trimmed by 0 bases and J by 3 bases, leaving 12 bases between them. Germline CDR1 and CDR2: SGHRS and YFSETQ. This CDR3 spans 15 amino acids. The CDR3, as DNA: TGCGCCAGCAGCTTGGGTCCAGGGGGGAAAGAGACCCAGTACTTC. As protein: CASSLGPGGKETQYF.

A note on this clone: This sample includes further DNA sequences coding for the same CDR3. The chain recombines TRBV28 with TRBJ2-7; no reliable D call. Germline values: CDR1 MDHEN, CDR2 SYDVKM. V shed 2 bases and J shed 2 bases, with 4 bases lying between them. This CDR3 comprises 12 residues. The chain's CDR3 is CASSLDTYEQYF. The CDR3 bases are TGTGCCAGCAGTTTAGATACCTACGAGCAGTACTTC.

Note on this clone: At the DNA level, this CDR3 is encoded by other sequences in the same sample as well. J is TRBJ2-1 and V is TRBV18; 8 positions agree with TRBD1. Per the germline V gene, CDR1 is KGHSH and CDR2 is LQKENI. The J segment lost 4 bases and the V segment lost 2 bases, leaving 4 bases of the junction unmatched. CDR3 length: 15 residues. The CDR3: CASSPGQGIYNEQFF. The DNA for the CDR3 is TGTGCCAGCTCACCAGGACAGGGTATATACAATGAGCAGTTCTTC.

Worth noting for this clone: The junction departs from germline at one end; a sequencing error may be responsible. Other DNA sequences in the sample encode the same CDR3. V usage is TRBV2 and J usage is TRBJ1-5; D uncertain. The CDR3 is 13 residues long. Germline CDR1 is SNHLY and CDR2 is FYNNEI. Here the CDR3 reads CASDLKSNQPQHF. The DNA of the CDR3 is TGTGCCTCCGATTTAAAAAGCAACCAGCCCCAGCATTTT.

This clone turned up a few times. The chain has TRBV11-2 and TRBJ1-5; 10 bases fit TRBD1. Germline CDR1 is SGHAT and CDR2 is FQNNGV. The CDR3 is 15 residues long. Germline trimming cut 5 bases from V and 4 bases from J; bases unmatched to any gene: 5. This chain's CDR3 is CASSRDRGPNQPQHF. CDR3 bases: TGTGCCAGCAGCCGGGACAGGGGCCCTAATCAGCCCCAGCATTTT.

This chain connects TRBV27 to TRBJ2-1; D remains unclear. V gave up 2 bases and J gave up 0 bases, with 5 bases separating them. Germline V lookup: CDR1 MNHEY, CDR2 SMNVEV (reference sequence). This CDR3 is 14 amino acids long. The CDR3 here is CASSLERSYNEQFF. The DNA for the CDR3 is TGTGCCAGCAGTTTAGAGCGCTCCTACAATGAGCAGTTCTTC.

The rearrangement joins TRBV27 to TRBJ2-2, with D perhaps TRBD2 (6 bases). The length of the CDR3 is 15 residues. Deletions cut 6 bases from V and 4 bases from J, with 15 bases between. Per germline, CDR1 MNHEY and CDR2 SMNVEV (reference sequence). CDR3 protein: CASSPRLVPTGELFF. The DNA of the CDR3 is TGTGCCAGCAGCCCAAGACTAGTCCCCACCGGGGAGCTGTTTTTT.

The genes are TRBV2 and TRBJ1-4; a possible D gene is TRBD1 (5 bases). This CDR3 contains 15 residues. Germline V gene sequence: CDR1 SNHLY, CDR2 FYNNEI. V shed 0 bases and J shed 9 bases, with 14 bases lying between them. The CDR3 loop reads CASSEAIGVRQKLFF. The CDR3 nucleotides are TGTGCCAGCAGTGAAGCAATAGGGGTGAGGCAAAAACTGTTTTTT.

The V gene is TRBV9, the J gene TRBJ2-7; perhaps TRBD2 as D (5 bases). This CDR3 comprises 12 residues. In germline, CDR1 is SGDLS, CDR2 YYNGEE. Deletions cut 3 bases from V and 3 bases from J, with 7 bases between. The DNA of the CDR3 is TGTGCCAGCAGCGCCGGGGACTACGAGCAGTACTTC. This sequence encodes CASSAGDYEQYF.

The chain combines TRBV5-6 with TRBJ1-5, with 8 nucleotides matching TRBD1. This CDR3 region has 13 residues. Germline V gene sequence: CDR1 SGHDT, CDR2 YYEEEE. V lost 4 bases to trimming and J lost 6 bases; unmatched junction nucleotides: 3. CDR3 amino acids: CASSRDRGQPQHF. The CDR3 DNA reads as TGTGCCAGCAGCCGAGACAGGGGTCAGCCCCAGCATTTT.

CDR3 loop: CASSWSTGQKLFF. As DNA, the CDR3 is TGTGCCAGCAGTTGGTCGACAGGGCAAAAACTGTTTTTT. This chain links TRBV28 with TRBJ1-4; TRBD1 aligns across 7 bases. V was clipped by 4 bases and J by 9 bases; unmatched bases: 5. This CDR3 comprises 13 residues. The germline gives CDR1 MDHEN, CDR2 SYDVKM.

CDR3 sequence (DNA): TGTGCCAGCAGTTCAATGTGGGGGCGGGGCACCGGGGAGCTGTTTTTT. The encoded protein is CASSSMWGRGTGELFF. The chain recombines TRBV28 with TRBJ2-2; D is possibly TRBD1 or TRBD2 (6 bases each). The CDR3 runs 16 residues. The V end lost 4 bases, the J end lost 4 bases, and 16 bases lay between the germline ends. From germline, CDR1 is MDHEN and CDR2 SYDVKM.

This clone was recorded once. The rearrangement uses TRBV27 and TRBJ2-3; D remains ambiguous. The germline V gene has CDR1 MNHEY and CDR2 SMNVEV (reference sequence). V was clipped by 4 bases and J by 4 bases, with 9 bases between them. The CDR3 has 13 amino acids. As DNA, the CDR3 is TGTGCCAGCAGTTCAAGGGCTGCAGATACGCAGTATTTT. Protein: CASSSRAADTQYF.

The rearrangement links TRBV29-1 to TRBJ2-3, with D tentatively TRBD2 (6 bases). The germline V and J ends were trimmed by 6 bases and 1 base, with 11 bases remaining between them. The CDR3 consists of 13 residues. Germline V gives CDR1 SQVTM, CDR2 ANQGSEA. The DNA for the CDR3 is TGCAGCGTCGTGGGGGGAGGCACAGATACGCAGTATTTT. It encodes CSVVGGGTDTQYF.

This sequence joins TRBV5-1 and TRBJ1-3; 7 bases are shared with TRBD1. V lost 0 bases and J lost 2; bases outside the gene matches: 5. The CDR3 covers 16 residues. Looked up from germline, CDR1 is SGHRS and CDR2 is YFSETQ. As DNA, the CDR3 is TGCGCCAGCAGCTTGGAGCGCCAGGGGGCTGGAAACACCATATATTTT. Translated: CASSLERQGAGNTIYF.

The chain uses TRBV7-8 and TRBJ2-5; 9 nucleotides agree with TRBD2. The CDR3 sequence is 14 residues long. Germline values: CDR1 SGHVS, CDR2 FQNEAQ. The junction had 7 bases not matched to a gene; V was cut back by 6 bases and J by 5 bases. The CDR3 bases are TGTGCCAGCAGACCACTAGCGGGTAGCGAGACCCAGTACTTC. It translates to CASRPLAGSETQYF.